This T cell receptor (beta chain) derives from a study of T cell repertoires in cytomegalovirus infection. At the level of the study: CMV infection and matching HLA type were both indicated by public TCR beta signatures. Study-level findings and limits: Based on cumulative public TCR beta family frequency, carriers of CMV plus the relevant HLA were identified. In two of eight donors, the top clonotype was HLA-C-restricted CMV-specific.

Trimming stripped 2 bases from V and 1 base from J, with 11 bases between. This CDR3 region has 15 residues. The germline V gene has CDR1 SGHTA and CDR2 FQGNSA. TCRdb itself ran the reads through MiXCR, one entry per CDR3 protein. The sample has roughly 640,000 distinct CDR3 sequences; less than 25% are singletons. This clonotype was counted at least ten times. What it recognizes is unknown. The sequenced sample consisted of CD8+ T cells from PBMCs. The rearrangement joins TRBV7-2 to TRBJ2-5; D unresolved. The receptor's source is a human donor in good health (CMV status not recorded). Some clones in this sample may be carry-over from other donors' samples. CDR3 DNA sequence: TGTGCCAGCAGCTTAAGATCAGGTATCCAAGAGACCCAGTACTTC. Protein product: CASSLRSGIQETQYF.